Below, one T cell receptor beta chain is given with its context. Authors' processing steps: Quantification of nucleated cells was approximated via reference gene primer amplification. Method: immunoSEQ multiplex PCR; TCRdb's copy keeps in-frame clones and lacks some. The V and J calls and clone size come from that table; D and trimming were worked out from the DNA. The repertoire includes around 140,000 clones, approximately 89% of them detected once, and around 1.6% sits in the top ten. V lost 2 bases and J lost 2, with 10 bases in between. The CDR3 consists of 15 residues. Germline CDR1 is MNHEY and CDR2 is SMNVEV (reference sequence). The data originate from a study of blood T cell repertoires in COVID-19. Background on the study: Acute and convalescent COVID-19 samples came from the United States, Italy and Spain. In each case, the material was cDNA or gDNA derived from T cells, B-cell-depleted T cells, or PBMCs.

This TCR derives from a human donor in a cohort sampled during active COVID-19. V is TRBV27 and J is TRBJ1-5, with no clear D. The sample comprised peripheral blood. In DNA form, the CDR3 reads TGTGCCAGCAGTTTAGGTACAGCGGGCAATCAGCCCCAGCATTTT. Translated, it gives CASSLGTAGNQPQHF.